This TCR beta chain was observed in a study of blood T cells in healthy people across ages. Study-wide results and limits: As age increased, TCR beta diversity per million T cells fell in a roughly linear fashion.

A sample-barcoded 5' primer and a J-beta primer mix were used in a second PCR of roughly 7 to 11 cycles. Every cDNA molecule carried a tag from a template-switch adaptor bearing 12 random nucleotides. TCRdb analysed the 5' RACE reads with MiXCR anew, one entry per CDR3 protein. Of some 710,000 distinct CDR3 sequences in the sample, more than 35% were seen once. On this clonotype itself: Its cognate antigen is unknown.

The individuals who served as donors were healthy Caucasians living in Russia, aged roughly 6 to 100. V shed 8 bases and J shed 4 bases, with 8 bases lying between them. The CDR3 is 11 amino acids. In germline, CDR1 is MDHEN, CDR2 SYDVKM. The origin of this receptor is a man older than 75 in good health. V and J are TRBV28 and TRBJ1-1; D gene unclear. Sequenced sample: blood. For the CDR3, the DNA is TGTGCCAGCCGTACGAGCACTGAAGCTTTCTTT. Amino acids: CASRTSTEAFF.